Listed here are 16 T cell receptor beta chains from one sample, sequenced in a study of T cells expressing NK-cell markers. TCRdb re-called the 5' RACE reads and shows each CDR3 protein once, DNA omitted. This repertoire includes a few hundred thousand distinct CDR3 sequences. Sequencing was carried out using blood T cells: a sorted CD56 or NKG2C T cell subset, CD4+ or CD8+ T cells, or bulk PBMC T cells (not recorded which). The receptors were sampled from a man between 18 and 35 years old in good health.

The V gene is TRBV28, the J gene TRBJ2-7; absent DNA, TCRdb's TRBD1 call cannot be checked. This CDR3 is 15 amino acids long. Germline V CDR1 and CDR2: MDHEN, SYDVKM. CDR3 loop: CASTVNRAGAYEQYF.

This chain links TRBV12-3 or TRBV12-4 with TRBJ2-3; without DNA, the TCRdb call of TRBD1 cannot be checked. CDR3 length: 15 residues. The CDR3 reads CASTLTGSSTDTQYF.

CDR3 sequence reads: CASSPTGAGVGDTQYF. This chain joins TRBV7-9 and TRBJ2-3; the D call of TRBD2 rests on TCRdb alone, since no DNA is present to check it. The germline gives CDR1 SEHNR, CDR2 FQNEAQ (reference sequence). The CDR3 runs to 16 residues.

The CDR3 sequence is CSASKTGVETQYF. The J gene is TRBJ2-5, the V gene TRBV20-1; TCRdb outputs TRBD1, but without DNA this stays unchecked. This CDR3 is built from 13 residues. CDR1 and CDR2 (germline): DFQATT, SNEGSKA (reference sequence).

Here the CDR3 reads CASSLKRQGNQPQHF. This chain links TRBV5-6 with TRBJ1-5; TCRdb outputs TRBD1, but without DNA this stays unchecked. The CDR3 has 15 residues. Per the germline V gene, CDR1 is SGHDT and CDR2 is YYEEEE.

V and J are TRBV5-1 and TRBJ2-1; TCRdb designates TRBD2, a call that cannot be tested without DNA. From germline, CDR1 is SGHRS and CDR2 YFSETQ. The CDR3 totals 16 residues. The CDR3 reads CASSLLLAGVNNEQFF.

The chain carries TRBV7-3 and TRBJ2-1; lacking DNA, the TRBD2 call made by TCRdb goes unchecked. The CDR3 consists of 22 residues. Germline CDR1 and CDR2: SGHTA and FQGTGA. CDR3 sequence reads: CASSLISPPQKERAAANNEQFF.

The V call is TRBV5-6, the J call TRBJ2-2; the D call from TCRdb, TRBD1, cannot be confirmed without DNA. The germline gives CDR1 SGHDT, CDR2 YYEEEE. The CDR3 is 15 amino acids. CDR3 protein: CASSKFSRDAGELFF.

The chain carries TRBV4-3 and TRBJ2-7; TCRdb designates TRBD1, a call that cannot be tested without DNA. The CDR3 is 16 residues long. Germline-derived CDR1 and CDR2 are LGHNA and YSLEER. CDR3: CASSQEGRGSSYEQYF.

The chain employs TRBV20-1 and TRBJ2-5. The CDR3 is 11 amino acids. Germline lookup yields CDR1 DFQATT and CDR2 SNEGSKA (reference sequence). The CDR3 protein is CSARVLGTQYF.

Here the CDR3 reads CASSLGEQGPETQYF. The chain couples TRBV7-6 to TRBJ2-5. The germline V gene encodes CDR1 SGHVS and CDR2 FNYEAQ. The CDR3 loop spans 15 amino acids.

The CDR3: CASSEIGYEQYF. This sequence joins TRBV10-2 and TRBJ2-7. Germline V lookup: CDR1 WSHSY, CDR2 SAAADI. This CDR3 has 12 residues.

The chain combines TRBV7-2 with TRBJ2-7; no DNA is available, so the TRBD2 call from TCRdb remains unchecked. Per germline, CDR1 SGHTA and CDR2 FQGNSA. The CDR3 runs 16 residues. The CDR3 is CASSLPPGLAGVWQYF.

CDR3 region: CASSPNAGTSGRAYEQYF. This chain uses TRBV18 with TRBJ2-7; TCRdb's D call of TRBD2 is untestable without DNA. The CDR3 is made up of 18 amino acids. Germline CDR1 is KGHSH and CDR2 is LQKENI. The full variable domain, in which reference TRBV18 and TRBJ2-7 provide the parts outside the CDR3, is NAGVMQNPRHLVRRRGQEARLRCSPMKGHSHVYWYRQLPEEGLKFMVYLQKENIIDESGMPKERFSAEFPKEGPSILRIQQVVRGDSAAYFCASSPNAGTSGRAYEQYFGPGTRLTVT.

The chain uses TRBV3-1 and TRBJ2-7. CDR1 and CDR2 from the germline V gene are LGHDT and YNNKEL (reference sequence). The CDR3 covers 13 residues. CDR3 loop: CASSLRPGDEQYF.

This CDR3 reads CASSPALANINEQFF. The V gene is TRBV7-9, the J gene TRBJ2-1. The length of the CDR3 is 15 residues. Germline CDR1 and CDR2: SEHNR and FQNEAQ (reference sequence).